This entry lists 15 T cell receptor beta chains sequenced from one sample in a study of CD8+CD57+ T cells in acquired aplastic anemia. It was genomic DNA that served as the template for profiling TCR beta VDJ and CDR3. Using its own MiXCR run on the reads, TCRdb lists one record per CDR3 protein. Of tens of thousands of distinct CDR3 sequences in the sample, 60% to 70% were seen once. The patients chosen for sequencing had shown expansion of CD8+CD57+ cells (detected by flow cytometry). Sequenced: sorted CD4+, CD8+, or CD8+CD57+ T cells (not recorded which) from PBMCs. All receptors derive from a human donor with aplastic anemia.

The V call is TRBV15, the J call TRBJ1-6; D unclear. The CDR3 is 15 residues long. The V and J ends lost 0 bases and 9 bases respectively, with 12 bases between them. CDR1 and CDR2 from the germline V gene are LNHNV and YYDKDF (reference sequence). CDR3 DNA sequence: TGTGCCACCAGCAGAGATACTGGGTTGACTTCACCCCTCCACTTT. Translation: CATSRDTGLTSPLHF.

The V call is TRBV7-9, the J call TRBJ2-7; TRBD1 matches 7 bases. The CDR3 extends over 12 amino acids. The V and J ends lost 10 bases and 3 bases, in that order; junction bases with no gene match: 6. The germline CDR1 and CDR2 sequences are SEHNR and FQNEAQ (reference sequence). CDR3 protein: CATGQNFYEQYF. The CDR3 nucleotides read TGTGCCACGGGACAGAATTTCTACGAGCAGTACTTC.

The table lists this clonotype with many counts. The chain recombines TRBV6-1 with TRBJ2-7; D is uncertain. The CDR3 is made up of 12 amino acids. Trimming removed 3 bases at V and 7 bases at J, with 10 bases between. Germline V lookup: CDR1 MNHNS, CDR2 SASEGT. The CDR3 sequence: CASSDLPREQYF. The CDR3, as DNA: TGTGCCAGCAGTGACCTACCGAGGGAGCAGTACTTC.

The CDR3: CATSDFISSSTDTQYF. In DNA form, the CDR3 reads TGTGCCACCAGTGATTTTATTTCTTCTAGCACAGATACGCAGTATTTT. This chain links TRBV24-1 with TRBJ2-3; D is undetermined. CDR1 KGHDR and CDR2 SFDVKD come from the germline V gene. Trimming left V 1 base short and J 0 bases short, with 10 bases between. The CDR3 consists of 16 residues.

Ten or more counts support this clonotype. V gene TRBV7-9 combines with J gene TRBJ2-3; perhaps TRBD2 as D (5 bases). This CDR3 region has 15 residues. Per the germline V gene, CDR1 is SEHNR and CDR2 is FQNEAQ (reference sequence). V gave up 4 bases and J gave up 9 bases, with 20 bases separating them. CDR3 nucleotide sequence: TGTGCCAGCAGCTCAGCACCGTTTGGGGAGCCAACGCAGTATTTT. This codes for CASSSAPFGEPTQYF. The whole variable domain, filled in from reference TRBV7-9 and TRBJ2-3, reads DTGVSQNPRHKITKRGQNVTFRCDPISEHNRLYWYRQTLGQGPEFLTYFQNEAQLEKSRLLSDRFSAERPKGSFSTLEIQRTEQGDSAMYLCASSSAPFGEPTQYFGPGTRLTVL.

The chain employs TRBV15 and TRBJ2-2, with 7 bases lining up with TRBD2. Trimming at V came to 9 bases and at J to 3 bases, leaving 7 bases not matched to a gene. This CDR3 comprises 14 residues. The germline V gene has CDR1 LNHNV and CDR2 YYDKDF (reference sequence). The CDR3 spells CATRSGGYTGELFF. Here the CDR3 DNA reads TGTGCCACTCGCTCGGGGGGTTACACCGGGGAGCTGTTTTTT.

The chain is built from TRBV29-1 and TRBJ1-2, with 9 nucleotides matching TRBD1. The CDR3 loop spans 15 amino acids. Losses at the gene ends were 6 bases for V and 3 bases for J; bases not matched to a gene: 11. Looked up from germline, CDR1 is SQVTM and CDR2 is ANQGSEA. CDR3 DNA: TGCAGCGTCGCCTTGGGACAGGGAATAGACTATGGCTACACCTTC. This sequence encodes CSVALGQGIDYGYTF.

This sequence joins TRBV24-1 and TRBJ1-2, with D unresolved. The V end lost 4 bases, the J end lost 0 bases, and 14 bases lay between the germline ends. The CDR3 has 16 residues. Germline V gene sequence: CDR1 KGHDR, CDR2 SFDVKD. The chain's CDR3 is CATSDRWTEANYGYTF. CDR3 coding DNA: TGTGCCACCAGTGACCGGTGGACGGAAGCTAACTATGGCTACACCTTC.

The chain uses TRBV7-3 and TRBJ2-7, with D maybe TRBD1 (5 bases). The CDR3 sequence is 15 residues long. V dropped 0 bases and J dropped 4 bases, with 13 bases sitting between them. CDR1 is SGHTA and CDR2 is FQGTGA in the germline V gene. The CDR3 region has the DNA TGTGCCAGCAGCTTAACGCCAGGGCCTAAGTACGAGCAGTACTTC. Protein sequence: CASSLTPGPKYEQYF.

The chain combines TRBV2 with TRBJ2-7; no firm D call. The CDR3 covers 12 residues. Trimming removed 6 bases at V and 8 bases at J, with 14 bases between. CDR1 SNHLY and CDR2 FYNNEI come from the germline V gene. CDR3 DNA: TGTGCCAGCAGGAGAGGTGGTTACAAGCAGTACTTC. This translates into CASRRGGYKQYF.

V is TRBV19 and J is TRBJ1-1; D gene uncertain. V lost 4 bases to trimming and J lost 5 bases, with 14 bases between them. CDR1 LNHDA and CDR2 SQIVND come from the germline V gene (reference sequence). The CDR3 extends over 14 amino acids. CDR3 coding DNA: TGTGCCAGTAGTAAGCGACAATTAGAGACTGAAGCTTTCTTT. Its protein is CASSKRQLETEAFF.

The rearrangement joins TRBV7-9 to TRBJ2-5; perhaps D is TRBD1 or TRBD2 (5 bases each). Trimming took 5 bases from V and 5 from J, leaving 15 bases between them. The germline CDR1 and CDR2 sequences are SEHNR and FQNEAQ (reference sequence). The CDR3 runs to 14 residues. The CDR3, as DNA: TGTGCCAGCAGCGATTTAAGGGGAGCGGAGACCCAGTACTTC. As protein: CASSDLRGAETQYF.

This clonotype was counted many times. The V call is TRBV5-6, the J call TRBJ2-2; D not resolved. Germline assignment: CDR1 SGHDT and CDR2 YYEEEE. CDR3 length: 16 residues. With 0 bases removed from V and 7 bases from J, the gap between germline ends came to 16 bases. CDR3 sequence (DNA): TGTGCCAGCAGCTTGGAGGACCTCAGATATGGCGGGGAGCTGTTTTTT. Its translation: CASSLEDLRYGGELFF.

The DNA of the CDR3 is TGTGCCAGCAGCGTAGCCGAGACGCAGAGCTCCTATAATTCACCCCTCCACTTT. Its translation is CASSVAETQSSYNSPLHF. This chain uses TRBV9 with TRBJ1-6; D gene unclear. The CDR3 length is 18 residues. Trimming took off 0 bases at V and 0 bases at J, with 13 bases between the two ends. CDR1 SGDLS and CDR2 YYNGEE come from the germline V gene. The whole variable domain, filled in from reference TRBV9 and TRBJ1-6, reads DSGVTQTPKHLITATGQRVTLRCSPRSGDLSVYWYQQSLDQGLQFLIQYYNGEERAKGNILERFSAQQFPDLHSELNLSSLELGDSALYFCASSVAETQSSYNSPLHFGNGTRLTVT.

This clonotype showed up just a few times. The CDR3 DNA follows: TGTGCCAGTAGTATTGGGGGGAACCAAGAGACCCAGTACTTC. Protein: CASSIGGNQETQYF. The J gene is TRBJ2-5, the V gene TRBV19, with a weak D call TRBD2 (6 bases). Germline CDR1 reads LNHDA; CDR2 reads SQIVND (reference sequence). V was pared by 3 bases and J by 0 bases, with 8 bases between. The CDR3 length is 14 residues.